This T cell receptor beta chain was observed in a study of cytomegalovirus exposure and HLA in healthy donors. This CDR3 is built from 16 residues. Trimming took off 2 bases at V and 9 bases at J, with 17 bases between the two ends. Germline V lookup: CDR1 SEHNR, CDR2 FQNEAQ (reference sequence). The PCR made use of 60 Vbeta and 13 Jbeta primers. In the study's own analysis: In a later analysis, around 10 million of approximately 86 million unique beta chains occurred in at least two donors. The protocol was immunoSEQ multiplex PCR, while the TCRdb copy is restricted to in-frame clones and leaves out a portion. V, J and clone size derive from that table, while D and trimming were established from the DNA sequence. This sample yields some 130,000 clones, of which 80% are seen a single time; approximately 4% belongs to the top ten.

The material sequenced was PBMCs. This TCR came from a woman in her thirties or forties in good health and CMV-seronegative. The chain employs TRBV7-9 and TRBJ1-6; possible D gene TRBD1, 6 bases. CDR3 amino acids: CASSLRPGVYGSPLHF. In DNA form, the CDR3 reads TGTGCCAGCAGCTTAAGGCCAGGGGTATATGGTTCACCCCTCCACTTT.